Below are 23 T cell receptor beta chains sequenced from a single sample in a study of blood T cell repertoires in COVID-19. Assay used: immunoSEQ multiplex PCR; TCRdb lists only in-frame clones, some missing. The sample lists roughly 100,000 clones; 80% to 95% were seen once. Sequenced sample: peripheral blood. The receptor set was obtained from a man younger than 30 with acute or convalescent COVID-19.

This chain connects TRBV11-2 to TRBJ2-3; TRBD2 is a possible D gene (6 bases). This CDR3 region has 15 residues. The V and J ends lost 5 bases and 0 bases respectively, with 12 bases between them. Germline-derived CDR1 and CDR2 are SGHAT and FQNNGV. As DNA, the CDR3 is TGTGCCAGCAGCCTCCAGCGGGTTAGCACAGATACGCAGTATTTT. Its translation: CASSLQRVSTDTQYF. The full variable domain, in which reference TRBV11-2 and TRBJ2-3 provide the parts outside the CDR3, is EAGVAQSPRYKIIEKRQSVAFWCNPISGHATLYWYQQILGQGPKLLIQFQNNGVVDDSQLPKDRFSAERLKGVDSTLKIQPAKLEDSAVYLCASSLQRVSTDTQYFGPGTRLTVL.

V is TRBV5-4 and J is TRBJ2-7; possibly TRBD2 for D (5 bases). CDR1 SGHNT and CDR2 YYREEE come from the germline V gene (reference sequence). Trimming shortened V by 3 bases and J by 5 bases, and 18 bases separated the two germline ends. This CDR3 has 15 residues. CDR3 residues: CASSSPLAGSHEQYF. The CDR3 nucleotides are TGTGCCAGCAGCTCCCCCCTGGCGGGTTCCCACGAGCAGTACTTC.

The chain couples TRBV19 to TRBJ1-1, with D hard to call. There are 15 residues in the CDR3. The V end was cut by 7 bases, the J end by 1 base, with 16 bases between. From germline, CDR1 is LNHDA and CDR2 SQIVND (reference sequence). CDR3 DNA sequence: TGTGCCAGTACCTCCCTGGACTACCGGAACACTGAAGCTTTCTTT. Protein product: CASTSLDYRNTEAFF. The full variable domain, its missing parts supplied by reference TRBV19 and TRBJ1-1, is DGGITQSPKYLFRKEGQNVTLSCEQNLNHDAMYWYRQDPGQGLRLIYYSQIVNDFQKGDIAEGYSVSREKKESFPLTVTSAQKNPTAFYLCASTSLDYRNTEAFFGQGTRLTVV.

The chain links TRBV6-5 to TRBJ1-1; D is possibly TRBD1 (5 bases). Germline CDR1 reads MNHEY; CDR2 reads SVGAGI. The CDR3 is 14 residues long. Deletions cut 11 bases from V and 4 bases from J, with 20 bases between. The CDR3 sequence is CAGGRSSGPTEAFF. CDR3 sequence (DNA): TGTGCCGGGGGACGGTCTAGCGGGCCCACTGAAGCTTTCTTT.

The chain combines TRBV5-1 with TRBJ2-3; the match to TRBD2 covers 16 bases. From germline, CDR1 is SGHRS and CDR2 YFSETQ. The CDR3 covers 19 residues. Trimming cost V 0 bases and J 2 bases; bases outside gene matches: 6. The CDR3 sequence is CASSLVLGLAGGSTDTQYF. The DNA for the CDR3 is TGCGCCAGCAGCTTGGTCCTGGGACTAGCGGGAGGGTCCACAGATACGCAGTATTTT.

The J gene is TRBJ2-7, the V gene TRBV7-2; perhaps TRBD1 as D (6 bases). V dropped 1 base and J dropped 4 bases, with 14 bases sitting between them. The V gene's germline CDR1 is SGHTA and CDR2 FQGNSA. The CDR3 sequence is 15 residues long. DNA for the CDR3: TGTGCCAGCAGCTTAGGGCAGGGGATTCGGTACGAGCAGTACTTC. Protein sequence: CASSLGQGIRYEQYF.

CDR3 coding DNA: TGTGCCAGTAGTATTTTGGGACTCCCAGGTGGCTATGGCTACACCTTC. Amino acids: CASSILGLPGGYGYTF. The V and J genes are TRBV19 and TRBJ1-2, with D perhaps matching TRBD1 (5 bases). Trimming shortened V by 3 bases and J by 4 bases, and 18 bases separated the two germline ends. Germline assignment: CDR1 LNHDA and CDR2 SQIVND (reference sequence). The CDR3 length is 16 residues.

The chain uses TRBV7-8 and TRBJ2-3; 9 nucleotides line up with TRBD2. There are 17 residues in the CDR3. With V trimmed by 1 base and J by 1 base, 6 bases remained unmatched. From germline, CDR1 is SGHVS and CDR2 FQNEAQ. This CDR3 is CASSLEMTSGGTDTQYF. In DNA form, the CDR3 reads TGTGCCAGCAGCTTAGAGATGACTAGCGGAGGCACAGATACGCAGTATTTT.

The chain recombines TRBV12-3 or TRBV12-4 with TRBJ2-1; D uncertain. This CDR3 has 12 amino acids. V was pared by 6 bases and J by 8 bases, with 11 bases between. The CDR3 nucleotides are TGTGCCAGCAGGCCCCTAGGCGATGAGCAGTTCTTC. This translates into CASRPLGDEQFF.

The chain couples TRBV19 to TRBJ1-6; 7 nucleotides line up with TRBD1. Germline-derived CDR1 and CDR2 are LNHDA and SQIVND (reference sequence). The CDR3 extends over 14 amino acids. V gave up 5 bases and J gave up 8 bases; unmatched junction bases: 6. The CDR3 spells CASSQGVKDSPLHF. The DNA for the CDR3 is TGTGCCAGTAGTCAGGGGGTGAAGGATTCACCCCTCCACTTT.

The chain carries TRBV4-1 and TRBJ2-7; 8 bases match TRBD1. V was pared by 0 bases and J by 4 bases, with 11 bases of the junction left unmatched. Germline V lookup: CDR1 MGHRA, CDR2 YSYEKL. This CDR3 has 17 residues. This chain's CDR3 is CASSQESAGGVQYEQYF. CDR3 sequence (DNA): TGCGCCAGCAGCCAAGAGTCGGCAGGGGGCGTCCAGTACGAGCAGTACTTC.

Note on this clone: Other DNA sequences in the sample encode the same CDR3. The V and J genes are TRBV19 and TRBJ1-5, with TRBD1 as a possible D gene (5 bases). CDR1 LNHDA and CDR2 SQIVND come from the germline V gene (reference sequence). The CDR3 is 15 residues long. V was clipped by 6 bases and J by 1 base, with 13 bases between them. The DNA of the CDR3 is TGTGCCAGTAGGGTCCAGGGAGGAAGCAATCAGCCCCAGCATTTT. The encoded protein is CASRVQGGSNQPQHF.

This clone was observed once. The chain has TRBV9 and TRBJ2-1, with 7 bases identical to TRBD1. The germline CDR1 and CDR2 sequences are SGDLS and YYNGEE. CDR3 length equals 15 residues. V was clipped by 0 bases and J by 4 bases; unmatched bases: 4. The CDR3 DNA reads as TGTGCCAGCAGCGTAGATTGGGACAGTTACAATGAGCAGTTCTTC. Its protein product is CASSVDWDSYNEQFF.

This clone counts as medium-sized (0.01 to 0.1%). V usage is TRBV6-6 and J usage is TRBJ1-2; no definite D call. Germline-derived CDR1 and CDR2 are MNHNY and SVGAGI (reference sequence). V lost 0 bases to trimming and J lost 8 bases, with 19 bases between them. The CDR3 loop spans 16 amino acids. CDR3: CASSYSGWEGILGYTF. The CDR3 DNA follows: TGTGCCAGCAGTTACTCGGGATGGGAGGGAATCTTAGGCTACACCTTC.

In nucleotides, the CDR3 is TGCGCCAGCAGCTTGTTTCAGGGATTGGACACTGAAGCTTTCTTT. Translation: CASSLFQGLDTEAFF. The rearrangement links TRBV5-1 to TRBJ1-1, with D perhaps matching TRBD1 (5 bases). The CDR3 is 15 amino acids. The V gene's germline CDR1 is SGHRS and CDR2 YFSETQ. Trimming pared 1 base from V and 3 bases from J, leaving 13 bases between.

The chain employs TRBV27 and TRBJ2-5; D perhaps matches TRBD2 (5 bases). Germline assignment: CDR1 MNHEY and CDR2 SMNVEV (reference sequence). The V end lost 6 bases, the J end lost 1 base, and 12 bases lay between the germline ends. The CDR3 has 14 amino acids. The CDR3 is CASRPEAAQETQYF. Here the CDR3 DNA reads TGTGCCAGCAGGCCGGAGGCCGCCCAAGAGACCCAGTACTTC.

The CDR3 sequence: CASTGTGGFQPQHF. The CDR3 DNA is TGTGCCAGTACCGGGACAGGGGGCTTTCAGCCCCAGCATTTT. V is TRBV19 and J is TRBJ1-5, with 12 bases lining up with TRBD1. Germline loops: CDR1 LNHDA, CDR2 SQIVND (reference sequence). J lost 6 bases, V lost 7 bases, and 4 bases had no gene match. This CDR3 contains 14 residues.

V is TRBV5-1 and J is TRBJ2-2, with 7 bases aligning to TRBD1. Trimming at V came to 1 base and at J to 3 bases, leaving 6 bases not matched to a gene. The germline V gene has CDR1 SGHRS and CDR2 YFSETQ. CDR3 length: 16 residues. CDR3 residues: CASSLRGLEDTGELFF. The CDR3 DNA follows: TGCGCCAGCAGCTTGAGGGGGCTAGAAGACACCGGGGAGCTGTTTTTT.

The V gene is TRBV2, the J gene TRBJ2-7; D is undetermined. CDR1 SNHLY and CDR2 FYNNEI come from the germline V gene. Trimming took off 6 bases at V and 4 bases at J, with 7 bases between the two ends. The CDR3 totals 11 residues. CDR3: CASSTKYEQYF. CDR3 coding DNA: TGTGCCAGCAGCACTAAGTACGAGCAGTACTTC.

The chain couples TRBV7-2 to TRBJ1-6, with 7 bases that match TRBD1. This CDR3 has 15 residues. Germline V gene data show CDR1 as SGHTA and CDR2 as FQGNSA. Trimming took 1 base from V and 7 from J; bases not matched to a gene: 4. The CDR3 spells CASSLGGGSNSPLHF. The CDR3 nucleotides are TGTGCCAGCAGCTTAGGAGGGGGCTCCAATTCACCCCTCCACTTT.

This clone has just one count. The CDR3 region is CASPGQGLNTEAFF. CDR3 in DNA: TGTGCCAGCCCGGGACAGGGGCTAAACACTGAAGCTTTCTTT. The chain employs TRBV7-9 and TRBJ1-1; 10 bases are shared with TRBD1. The CDR3 has 14 amino acids. The trim removed 8 bases at V and 2 bases at J, leaving 5 bases unmatched. CDR1 and CDR2 from the germline V gene are SEHNR and FQNEAQ (reference sequence).

This chain connects TRBV11-2 to TRBJ2-3, with TRBD1 matching 9 bases. This CDR3 spans 15 amino acids. The V segment lost 1 base and the J segment 4 bases; nucleotides outside the gene matches: 3. Germline CDR1 and CDR2: SGHAT and FQNNGV. This CDR3 is CASSLGDRGADTQYF. The CDR3 region has the DNA TGTGCCAGCAGCTTAGGTGACAGGGGGGCAGATACGCAGTATTTT.

This clone was detected only a few times. The junction shows a germline mismatch at one end, possibly a read error. The rearrangement uses TRBV11-3 and TRBJ2-4; no firm D call. From germline, CDR1 is SGHNT and CDR2 YENEEA. The CDR3 length is 14 residues. The CDR3 reads CASSLGVGKNIQYF. The CDR3 DNA reads TGTGCCAGCAGTTTAGGTGTCGGCAAAAACATTCAGTACTTC.